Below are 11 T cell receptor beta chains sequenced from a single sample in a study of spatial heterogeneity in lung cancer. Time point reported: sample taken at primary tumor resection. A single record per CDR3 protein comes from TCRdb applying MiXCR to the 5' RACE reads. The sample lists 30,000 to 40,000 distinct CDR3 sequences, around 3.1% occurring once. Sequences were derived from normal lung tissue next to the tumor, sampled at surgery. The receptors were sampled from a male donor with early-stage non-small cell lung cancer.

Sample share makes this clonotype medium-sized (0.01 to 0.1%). The CDR3 here is CAISPDRGSYNEQFF. For the CDR3, the DNA is TGTGCCATCAGCCCCGACAGGGGTTCCTACAATGAGCAGTTCTTC. V usage is TRBV10-3 and J usage is TRBJ2-1, with 8 bases fitting TRBD1. Trimming removed 6 bases from V and 1 base from J; junction bases left unmatched: 5. The germline V gene encodes CDR1 ENHRY and CDR2 SYGVKD. The CDR3 runs to 15 residues.

CDR3 in DNA: TGTGCCAGCAGCTTATCCCAAGGGCCCGAGCAGTTCTTC. Its translation is CASSLSQGPEQFF. This chain uses TRBV7-2 with TRBJ2-1; D ambiguous. In germline, CDR1 is SGHTA, CDR2 FQGNSA. The CDR3 spans 13 residues. Trimming took 2 bases from V and 10 from J, leaving 12 bases between them. The whole variable domain, remainder taken from reference TRBV7-2 and TRBJ2-1, is GAGVSQSPSNKVTEKGKDVELRCDPISGHTALYWYRQSLGQGLEFLIYFQGNSAPDKSGLPSDRFSAERTGGSVSTLTIQRTQQEDSAVYLCASSLSQGPEQFFGPGTRLTVL.

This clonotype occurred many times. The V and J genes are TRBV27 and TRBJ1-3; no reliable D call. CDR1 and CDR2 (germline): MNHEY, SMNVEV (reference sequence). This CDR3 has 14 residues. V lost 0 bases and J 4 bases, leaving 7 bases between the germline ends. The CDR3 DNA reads TGTGCCAGCAGTTTATCGTGGCAGGGAAACACCATATATTTT. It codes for CASSLSWQGNTIYF.

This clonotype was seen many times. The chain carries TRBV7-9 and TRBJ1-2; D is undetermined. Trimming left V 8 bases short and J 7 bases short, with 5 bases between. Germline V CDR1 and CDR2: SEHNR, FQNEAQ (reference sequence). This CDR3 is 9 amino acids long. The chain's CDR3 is CASVGGYTF. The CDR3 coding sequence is TGTGCCAGCGTGGGTGGCTACACCTTC.

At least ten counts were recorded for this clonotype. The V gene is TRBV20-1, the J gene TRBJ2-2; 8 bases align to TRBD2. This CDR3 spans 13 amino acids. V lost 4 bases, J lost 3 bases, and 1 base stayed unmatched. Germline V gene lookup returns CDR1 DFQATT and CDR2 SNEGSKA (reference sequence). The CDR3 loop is CSAKAGDTGELFF. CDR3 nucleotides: TGCAGTGCTAAAGCGGGGGACACCGGGGAGCTGTTTTTT.

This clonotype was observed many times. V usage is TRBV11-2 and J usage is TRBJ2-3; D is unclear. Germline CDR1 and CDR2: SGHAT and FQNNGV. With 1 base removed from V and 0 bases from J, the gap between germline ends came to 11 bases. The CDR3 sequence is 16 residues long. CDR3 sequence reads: CASSLGLIPSTDTQYF. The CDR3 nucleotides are TGTGCCAGCAGCTTAGGACTGATACCTAGCACAGATACGCAGTATTTT.

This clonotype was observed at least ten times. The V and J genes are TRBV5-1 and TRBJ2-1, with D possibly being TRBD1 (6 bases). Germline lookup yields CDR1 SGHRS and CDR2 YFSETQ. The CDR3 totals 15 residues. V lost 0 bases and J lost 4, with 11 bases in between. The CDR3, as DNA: TGCGCCAGCAGCTTGGAAGGGGGATCTTACAATGAGCAGTTCTTC. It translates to CASSLEGGSYNEQFF.

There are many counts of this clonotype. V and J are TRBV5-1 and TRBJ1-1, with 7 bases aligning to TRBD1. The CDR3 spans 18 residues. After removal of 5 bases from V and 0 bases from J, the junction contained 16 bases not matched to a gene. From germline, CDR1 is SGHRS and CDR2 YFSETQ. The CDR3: CASSLGVPGQRMNTEAFF. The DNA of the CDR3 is TGCGCCAGCAGTTTAGGCGTGCCGGGACAGCGTATGAACACTGAAGCTTTCTTT.

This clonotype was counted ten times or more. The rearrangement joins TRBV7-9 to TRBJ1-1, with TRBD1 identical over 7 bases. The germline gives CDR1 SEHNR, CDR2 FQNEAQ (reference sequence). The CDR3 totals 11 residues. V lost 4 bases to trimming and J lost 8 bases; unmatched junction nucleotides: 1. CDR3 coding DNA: TGTGCCAGCAGCTCGGACAGGGAAGCTTTCTTT. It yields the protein CASSSDREAFF.

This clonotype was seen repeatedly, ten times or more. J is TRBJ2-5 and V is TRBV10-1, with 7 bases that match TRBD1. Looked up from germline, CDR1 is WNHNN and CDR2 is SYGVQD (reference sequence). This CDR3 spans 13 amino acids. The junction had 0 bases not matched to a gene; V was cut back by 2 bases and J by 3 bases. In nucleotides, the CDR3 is TGCGCCAGCAGTGAGACAGGGGAAGAGACCCAGTACTTC. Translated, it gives CASSETGEETQYF.

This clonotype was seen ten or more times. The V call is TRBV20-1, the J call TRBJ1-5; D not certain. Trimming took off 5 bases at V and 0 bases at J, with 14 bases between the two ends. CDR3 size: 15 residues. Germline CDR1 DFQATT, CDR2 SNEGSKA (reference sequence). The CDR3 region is CSASSEHLSNQPQHF. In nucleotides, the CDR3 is TGCAGTGCTTCGTCCGAGCATCTTAGCAATCAGCCCCAGCATTTT.